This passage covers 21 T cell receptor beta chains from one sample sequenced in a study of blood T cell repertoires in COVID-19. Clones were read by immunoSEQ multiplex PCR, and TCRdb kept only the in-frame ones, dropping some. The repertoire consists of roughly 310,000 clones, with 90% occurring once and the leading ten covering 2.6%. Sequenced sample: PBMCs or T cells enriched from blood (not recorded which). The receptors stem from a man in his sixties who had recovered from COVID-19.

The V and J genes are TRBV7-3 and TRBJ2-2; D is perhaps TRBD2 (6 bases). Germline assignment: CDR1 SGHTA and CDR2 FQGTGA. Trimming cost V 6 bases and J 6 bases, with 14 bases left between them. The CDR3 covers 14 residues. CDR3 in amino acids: CASRIAVFAGELFF. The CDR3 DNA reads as TGTGCCAGCAGGATAGCGGTTTTCGCCGGGGAGCTGTTTTTT. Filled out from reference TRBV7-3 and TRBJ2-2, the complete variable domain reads GAGVSQTPSNKVTEKGKYVELRCDPISGHTALYWYRQSLGQGPEFLIYFQGTGAADDSGLPNDRFFAVRPEGSVSTLKIQRTERGDSAVYLCASRIAVFAGELFFGEGSRLTVL.

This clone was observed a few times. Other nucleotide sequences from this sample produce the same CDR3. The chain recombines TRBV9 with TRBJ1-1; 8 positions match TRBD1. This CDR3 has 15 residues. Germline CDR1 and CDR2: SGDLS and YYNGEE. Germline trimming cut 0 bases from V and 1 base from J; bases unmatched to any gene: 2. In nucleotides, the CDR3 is TGTGCCAGCAGCGTAGCAGGGGGCGCGAACACTGAAGCTTTCTTT. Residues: CASSVAGGANTEAFF.

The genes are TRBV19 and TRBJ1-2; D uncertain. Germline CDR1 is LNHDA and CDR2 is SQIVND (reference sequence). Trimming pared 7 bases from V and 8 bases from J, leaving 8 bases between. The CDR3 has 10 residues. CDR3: CASNSGGYTF. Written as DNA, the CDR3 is TGTGCCAGTAATTCGGGAGGCTACACCTTC.

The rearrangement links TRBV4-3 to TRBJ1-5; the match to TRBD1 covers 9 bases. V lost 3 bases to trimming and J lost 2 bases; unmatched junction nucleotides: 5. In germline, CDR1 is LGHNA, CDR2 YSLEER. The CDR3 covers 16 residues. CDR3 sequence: CASSQDTGGGNQPQHF. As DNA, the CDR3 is TGCGCCAGCAGCCAGGACACAGGGGGCGGCAATCAGCCCCAGCATTTT.

The CDR3 here is CASSVLSGANVLTF. The CDR3 DNA reads TGTGCCAGCAGTGTGTTGTCAGGGGCCAACGTCCTGACTTTC. The chain combines TRBV7-9 with TRBJ2-6; D call uncertain. The V end lost 6 bases, the J end lost 4 bases, and 10 bases lay between the germline ends. From germline, CDR1 is SEHNR and CDR2 FQNEAQ (reference sequence). The CDR3 sequence is 14 residues long.

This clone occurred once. CDR3 region: CATSSNPSTGVYGYTF. The DNA for the CDR3 is TGTGCCACCAGCAGCAATCCCTCGACAGGGGTCTATGGCTACACCTTC. V and J are TRBV15 and TRBJ1-2; 8 bases are shared with TRBD1. The CDR3 has 16 residues. V was clipped by 3 bases and J by 4 bases; unmatched bases: 10. Germline CDR1 reads LNHNV; CDR2 reads YYDKDF (reference sequence). The entire variable domain, with the rest obtained from reference TRBV15 and TRBJ1-2, is as follows: DAMVIQNPRYQVTQFGKPVTLSCSQTLNHNVMYWYQQKSSQAPKLLFHYYDKDFNNEADTPDNFQSRRPNTSFCFLDIRSPGLGDTAMYLCATSSNPSTGVYGYTFGSGTRLTVV.

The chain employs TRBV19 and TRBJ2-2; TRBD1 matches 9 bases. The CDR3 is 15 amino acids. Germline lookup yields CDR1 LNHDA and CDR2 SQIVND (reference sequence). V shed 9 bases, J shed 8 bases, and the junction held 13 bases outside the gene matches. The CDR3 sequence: CASKGPTGGFGELFF. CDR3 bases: TGTGCCAGCAAAGGGCCGACAGGGGGTTTTGGGGAGCTGTTTTTT.

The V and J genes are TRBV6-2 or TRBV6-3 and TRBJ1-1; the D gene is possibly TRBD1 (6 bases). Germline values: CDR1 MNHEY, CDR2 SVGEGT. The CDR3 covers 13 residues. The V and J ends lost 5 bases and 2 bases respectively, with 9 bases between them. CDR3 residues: CASSRQDNTEAFF. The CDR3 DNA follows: TGTGCCAGCAGTCGACAGGATAACACTGAAGCTTTCTTT.

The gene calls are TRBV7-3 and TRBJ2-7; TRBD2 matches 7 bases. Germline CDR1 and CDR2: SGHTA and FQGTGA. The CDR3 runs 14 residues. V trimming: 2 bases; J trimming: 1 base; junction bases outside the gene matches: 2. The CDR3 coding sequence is TGTGCCAGCAGCTTATCGGGAGGATCCTACGAGCAGTACTTC. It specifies CASSLSGGSYEQYF.

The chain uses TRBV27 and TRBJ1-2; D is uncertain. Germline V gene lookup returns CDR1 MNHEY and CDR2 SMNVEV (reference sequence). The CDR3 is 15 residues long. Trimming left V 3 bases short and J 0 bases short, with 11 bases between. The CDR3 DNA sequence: TGTGCCAGCAGTTTTTCGGGGTTAGCTAACTATGGCTACACCTTC. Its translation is CASSFSGLANYGYTF.

The CDR3 sequence is CATSEQRTENSPLHF. Written as DNA, the CDR3 is TGTGCCACCAGTGAACAGAGGACTGAAAATTCACCCCTCCACTTT. The V call is TRBV24-1, the J call TRBJ1-6; D unclear. Germline V lookup: CDR1 KGHDR, CDR2 SFDVKD. The CDR3 sequence is 15 residues long. Trimming removed 4 bases from V and 7 bases from J, with 13 bases in between.

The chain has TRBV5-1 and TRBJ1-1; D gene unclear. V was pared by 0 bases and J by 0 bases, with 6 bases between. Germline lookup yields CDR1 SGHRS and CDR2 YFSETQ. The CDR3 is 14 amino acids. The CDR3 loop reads CASSLVVMNTEAFF. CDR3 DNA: TGCGCCAGCAGCTTGGTCGTTATGAACACTGAAGCTTTCTTT.

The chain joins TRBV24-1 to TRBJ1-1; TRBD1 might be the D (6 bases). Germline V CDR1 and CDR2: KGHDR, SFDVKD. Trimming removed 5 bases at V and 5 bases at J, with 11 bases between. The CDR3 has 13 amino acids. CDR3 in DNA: TGTGCCACCAGTGGAGCAAGGGGGACTGAAGCTTTCTTT. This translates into CATSGARGTEAFF.

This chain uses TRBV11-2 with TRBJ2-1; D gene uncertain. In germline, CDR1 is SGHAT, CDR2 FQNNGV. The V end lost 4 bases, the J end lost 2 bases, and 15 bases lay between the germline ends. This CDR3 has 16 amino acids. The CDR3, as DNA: TGTGCCAGCAGCTCTTCCCACCGGGTTACCTACAATGAGCAGTTCTTC. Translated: CASSSSHRVTYNEQFF.

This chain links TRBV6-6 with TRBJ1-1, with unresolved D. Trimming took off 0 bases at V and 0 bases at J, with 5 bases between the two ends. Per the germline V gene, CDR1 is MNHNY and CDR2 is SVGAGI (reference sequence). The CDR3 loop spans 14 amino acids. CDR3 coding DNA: TGTGCCAGCAGTTACTCGGAGGTGAACACTGAAGCTTTCTTT. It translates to CASSYSEVNTEAFF.

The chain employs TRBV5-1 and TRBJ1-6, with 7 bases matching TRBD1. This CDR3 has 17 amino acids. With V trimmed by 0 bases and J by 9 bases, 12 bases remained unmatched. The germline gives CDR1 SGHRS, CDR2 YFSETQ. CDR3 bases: TGCGCCAGCAGCTTGGGGCCCCGACAGGGATCGGGTTCACCCCTCCACTTT. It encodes CASSLGPRQGSGSPLHF.

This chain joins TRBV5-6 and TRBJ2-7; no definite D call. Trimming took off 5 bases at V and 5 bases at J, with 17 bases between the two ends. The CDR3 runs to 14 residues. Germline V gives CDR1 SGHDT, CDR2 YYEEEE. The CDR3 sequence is CASSARTALNEQYF. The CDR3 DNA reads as TGTGCCAGCAGTGCCCGTACAGCCCTCAACGAGCAGTACTTC.

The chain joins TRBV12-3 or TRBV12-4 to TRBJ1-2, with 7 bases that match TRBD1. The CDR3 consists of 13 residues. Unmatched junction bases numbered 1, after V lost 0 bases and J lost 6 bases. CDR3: CASSLAGQDGYTF. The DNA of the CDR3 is TGTGCCAGCAGTTTAGCCGGACAGGATGGCTACACCTTC.

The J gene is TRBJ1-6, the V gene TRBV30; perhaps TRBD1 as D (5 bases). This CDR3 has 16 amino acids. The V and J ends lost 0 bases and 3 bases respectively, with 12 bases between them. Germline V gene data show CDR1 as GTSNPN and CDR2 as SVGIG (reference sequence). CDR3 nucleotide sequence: TGTGCCTGGAGTGTACAAGGGGTTGACTATAATTCACCCCTCCACTTT. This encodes CAWSVQGVDYNSPLHF. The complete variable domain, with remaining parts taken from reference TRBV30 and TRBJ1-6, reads SQTIHQWPATLVQPVGSPLSLECTVEGTSNPNLYWYRQAAGRGLQLLFYSVGIGQISSEVPQNLSASRPQDRQFILSSKKLLLSDSGFYLCAWSVQGVDYNSPLHFGNGTRLTVT.

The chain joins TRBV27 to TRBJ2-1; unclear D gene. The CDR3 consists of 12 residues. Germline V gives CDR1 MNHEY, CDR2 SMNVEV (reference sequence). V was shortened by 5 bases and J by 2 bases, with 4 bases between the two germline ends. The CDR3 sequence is CASSPTYNEQFF. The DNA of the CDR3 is TGTGCCAGCAGTCCCACCTACAATGAGCAGTTCTTC.

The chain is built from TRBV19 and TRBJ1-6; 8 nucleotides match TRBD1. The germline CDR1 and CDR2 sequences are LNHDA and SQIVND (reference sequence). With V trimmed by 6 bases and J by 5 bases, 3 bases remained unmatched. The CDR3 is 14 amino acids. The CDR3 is CASREDRDNSPLHF. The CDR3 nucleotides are TGTGCCAGTAGGGAGGACAGGGATAATTCACCCCTCCACTTT.